One sample yielded the 8 T cell receptor beta chains listed below, sequenced in a study of read filtering for tumor transcriptome and immune sequencing. Molecular barcoded adaptors covering alpha/delta and beta/gamma chains were used on roughly 400 ng RNA. TCRdb re-called the reads with MiXCR, one entry per CDR3 protein. The table records about 86,000 distinct CDR3 sequences, 9% to 15% of them present only once. Sequencing was performed on a population of CD138-negative cells sorted from bone marrow. The receptor set was obtained from a donor aged 40 or older with multiple myeloma.

This clonotype was seen ten or more times. The gene calls are TRBV29-1 and TRBJ2-3, with D possibly being TRBD2 (6 bases). This CDR3 has 14 residues. Germline V CDR1 and CDR2: SQVTM, ANQGSEA. The germline V and J ends were trimmed by 4 bases and 6 bases, with 17 bases remaining between them. The CDR3 DNA reads TGCAGCGTTGTGGGCGGGAACCACGGGGATACGCAGTATTTT. Translated: CSVVGGNHGDTQYF.

This clonotype was found a few times. The chain joins TRBV20-1 to TRBJ2-5; 10 bases match TRBD2. Germline V gene data show CDR1 as DFQATT and CDR2 as SNEGSKA (reference sequence). Losses at the gene ends were 0 bases for V and 4 bases for J; bases not matched to a gene: 11. The CDR3 length is 17 residues. CDR3 sequence: CSARDRRLAGVAETQYF. The DNA of the CDR3 is TGCAGTGCTAGAGATCGGCGTCTAGCGGGAGTTGCAGAGACCCAGTACTTC.

As regards this clonotype: A much bigger clone sits one base away, suggesting this may be a read error. This sequence joins TRBV11-2 and TRBJ2-1; 10 nucleotides match TRBD2. The DNA end favors TRBJ2-7, so the J call may be wrong. Germline CDR1 SGHAT, CDR2 FQNNGV. The length of the CDR3 is 13 residues. The CDR3 nucleotides read TGTGCCAGCAACTCGGGACTAGCGTGGGAGCAGTACTTC. Protein: CASNSGLAWEQYF.

The sample holds many counts of this clonotype. The rearrangement links TRBV6-5 to TRBJ2-1; TRBD1 agrees at 9 bases. CDR1 is MNHEY, CDR2 SVGAGI, per germline. V was clipped by 6 bases and J by 3 bases; unmatched bases: 3. CDR3 length: 14 residues. The CDR3: CASSRTGDYNEQFF. In DNA form, the CDR3 reads TGTGCCAGCAGCCGGACAGGGGACTACAATGAGCAGTTCTTC.

There are many counts of this clonotype. The chain combines TRBV5-1 with TRBJ2-3; D may match TRBD1 or TRBD2 (6 bases each). The germline gives CDR1 SGHRS, CDR2 YFSETQ. The CDR3 runs to 15 residues. V lost 1 base and J lost 2, with 11 bases in between. In DNA form, the CDR3 reads TGCGCCAGCAGCTTGAGAGGGGGGCTCACAGATACGCAGTATTTT. As protein: CASSLRGGLTDTQYF.

This clonotype was detected ten times or more. This chain's CDR3 is CASRGGANDHGYTF. CDR3 bases: TGTGCCAGCCGAGGGGGCGCAAACGATCACGGCTACACCTTC. J is TRBJ1-2 and V is TRBV2; TRBD1 agrees at 7 bases. From germline, CDR1 is SNHLY and CDR2 FYNNEI. Trimming cost V 8 bases and J 8 bases; bases outside gene matches: 14. CDR3 size: 14 residues.

This clonotype was recorded at least ten times. V usage is TRBV5-1 and J usage is TRBJ2-1; 8 bases fit TRBD2. The CDR3 loop spans 15 amino acids. Trimming removed 2 bases from V and 4 bases from J; junction bases left unmatched: 5. CDR1 and CDR2 (germline): SGHRS, YFSETQ. The DNA of the CDR3 is TGCGCCAGCAGCTTTAGCGGGGTAGCTTACAATGAGCAGTTCTTC. Translation gives CASSFSGVAYNEQFF.

This clonotype was seen only a few times. This CDR3 is missing its conserved last phenylalanine or tryptophan, likely due to a read error. The DNA is omitted, as the CDR3 cannot be located on it reliably, and the CDR3 follows TCRdb's listing. The chain employs TRBV29-1 and TRBJ2-5; the table's D call TRBD2 went unverified against the DNA. Germline V gene data show CDR1 as SQVTM and CDR2 as ANQGSEA. The CDR3 region is 16 residues in length, termini included. CDR3 amino acids: CSVGSQLAGVGETRYL.